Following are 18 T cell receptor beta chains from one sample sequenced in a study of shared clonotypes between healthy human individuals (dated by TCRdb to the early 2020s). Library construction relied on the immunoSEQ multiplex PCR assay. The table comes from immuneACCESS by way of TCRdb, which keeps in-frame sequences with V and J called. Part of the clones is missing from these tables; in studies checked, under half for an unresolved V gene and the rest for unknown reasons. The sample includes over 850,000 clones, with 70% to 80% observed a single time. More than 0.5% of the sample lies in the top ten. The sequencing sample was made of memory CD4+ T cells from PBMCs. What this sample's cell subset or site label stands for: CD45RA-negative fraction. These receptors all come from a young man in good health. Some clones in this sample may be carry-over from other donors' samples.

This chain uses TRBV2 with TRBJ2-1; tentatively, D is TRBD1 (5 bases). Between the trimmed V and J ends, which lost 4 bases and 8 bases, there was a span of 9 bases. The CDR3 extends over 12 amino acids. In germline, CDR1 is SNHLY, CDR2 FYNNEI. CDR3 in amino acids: CASSAQGYEQFF. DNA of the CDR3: TGTGCCAGCAGTGCCCAGGGTTATGAGCAGTTCTTC.

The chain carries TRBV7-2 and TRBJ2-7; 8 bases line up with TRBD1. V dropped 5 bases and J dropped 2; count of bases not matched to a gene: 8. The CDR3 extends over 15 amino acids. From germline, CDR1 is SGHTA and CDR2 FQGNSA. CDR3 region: CASSITGGPPYEQYF. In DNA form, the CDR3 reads TGTGCCAGCAGCATAACAGGGGGACCACCCTACGAGCAGTACTTC.

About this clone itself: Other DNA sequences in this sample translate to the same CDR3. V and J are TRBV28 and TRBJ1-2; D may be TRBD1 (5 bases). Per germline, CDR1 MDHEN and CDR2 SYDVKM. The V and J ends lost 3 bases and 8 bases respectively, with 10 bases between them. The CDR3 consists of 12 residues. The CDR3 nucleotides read TGTGCCAGCAGTTTTCGGGGCAGAGGCTACACCTTC. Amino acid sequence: CASSFRGRGYTF.

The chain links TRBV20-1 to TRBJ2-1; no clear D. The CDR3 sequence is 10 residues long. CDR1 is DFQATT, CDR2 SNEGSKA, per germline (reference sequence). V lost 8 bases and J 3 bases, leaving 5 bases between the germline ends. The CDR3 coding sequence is TGCAGTTTGGACTACAATGAGCAGTTCTTC. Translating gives CSLDYNEQFF.

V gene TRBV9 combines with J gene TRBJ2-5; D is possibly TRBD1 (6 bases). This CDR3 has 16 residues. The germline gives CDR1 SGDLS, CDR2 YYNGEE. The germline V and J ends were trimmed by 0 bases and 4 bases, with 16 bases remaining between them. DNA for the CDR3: TGTGCCAGCAGCGTAGTCGGCAGGGGTTTTATAGAGACCCAGTACTTC. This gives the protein CASSVVGRGFIETQYF.

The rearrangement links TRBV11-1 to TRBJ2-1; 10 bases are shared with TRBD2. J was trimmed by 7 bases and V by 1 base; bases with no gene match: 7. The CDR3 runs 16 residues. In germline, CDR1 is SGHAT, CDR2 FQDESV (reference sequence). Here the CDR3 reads CASSLVVTSGLNEQFF. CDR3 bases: TGTGCCAGCAGCTTAGTGGTGACTAGCGGGTTAAATGAGCAGTTCTTC.

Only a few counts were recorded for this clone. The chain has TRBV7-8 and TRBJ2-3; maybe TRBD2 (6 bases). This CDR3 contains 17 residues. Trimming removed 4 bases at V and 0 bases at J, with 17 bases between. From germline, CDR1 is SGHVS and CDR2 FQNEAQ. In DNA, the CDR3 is TGTGCCAGCAGCTCCGGGACTGGGACGGTCAGCACAGATACGCAGTATTTT. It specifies CASSSGTGTVSTDTQYF.

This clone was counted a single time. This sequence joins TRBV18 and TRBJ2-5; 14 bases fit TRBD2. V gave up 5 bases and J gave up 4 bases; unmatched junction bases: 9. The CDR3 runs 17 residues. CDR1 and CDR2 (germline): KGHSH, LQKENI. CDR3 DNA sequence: TGTGCCAGCTCATCGGGGACTAGCGGGAGAGGGGCAGAGACCCAGTACTTC. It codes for CASSSGTSGRGAETQYF.

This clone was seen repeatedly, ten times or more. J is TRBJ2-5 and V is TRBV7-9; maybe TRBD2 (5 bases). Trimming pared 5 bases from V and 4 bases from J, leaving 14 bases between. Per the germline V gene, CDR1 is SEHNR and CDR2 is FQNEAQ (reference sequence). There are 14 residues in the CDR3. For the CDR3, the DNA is TGTGCCAGCAGCCTGCGGGTAAGCGGAGAGACCCAGTACTTC. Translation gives CASSLRVSGETQYF.

This CDR3 is CASSLGRPAQETQYF. DNA of the CDR3: TGCGCCAGCAGCTTGGGAAGGCCAGCTCAAGAGACCCAGTACTTC. The rearrangement links TRBV5-1 to TRBJ2-5; the D is unclear. The CDR3 loop spans 15 amino acids. Trimming cost V 0 bases and J 2 bases, with 11 bases left between them. CDR1 SGHRS and CDR2 YFSETQ come from the germline V gene.

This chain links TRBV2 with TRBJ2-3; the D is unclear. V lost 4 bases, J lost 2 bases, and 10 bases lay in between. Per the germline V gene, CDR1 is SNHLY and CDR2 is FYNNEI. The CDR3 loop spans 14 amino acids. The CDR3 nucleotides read TGTGCCAGCAGTGCCGAGCGAATCACAGATACGCAGTATTTT. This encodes CASSAERITDTQYF.

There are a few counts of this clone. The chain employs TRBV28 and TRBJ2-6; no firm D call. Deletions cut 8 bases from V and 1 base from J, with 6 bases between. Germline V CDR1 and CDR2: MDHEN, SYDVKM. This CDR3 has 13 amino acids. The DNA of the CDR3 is TGTGCCAGCTTTGGGTCTGGGGCCAACGTCCTGACTTTC. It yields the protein CASFGSGANVLTF.

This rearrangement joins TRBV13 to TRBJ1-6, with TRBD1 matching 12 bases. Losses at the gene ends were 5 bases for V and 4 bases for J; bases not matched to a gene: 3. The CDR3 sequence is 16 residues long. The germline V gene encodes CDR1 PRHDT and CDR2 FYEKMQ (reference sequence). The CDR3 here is CASSAGQGAYNSPLHF. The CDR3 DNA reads TGTGCCAGCAGCGCGGGACAGGGGGCTTATAATTCACCCCTCCACTTT.

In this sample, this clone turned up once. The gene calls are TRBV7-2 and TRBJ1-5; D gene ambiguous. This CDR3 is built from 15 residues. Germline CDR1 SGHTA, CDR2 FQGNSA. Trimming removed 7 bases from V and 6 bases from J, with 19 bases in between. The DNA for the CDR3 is TGTGCCAGCAAACAAAACCCATCGGAGAGTCAGCCCCAGCATTTT. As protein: CASKQNPSESQPQHF.

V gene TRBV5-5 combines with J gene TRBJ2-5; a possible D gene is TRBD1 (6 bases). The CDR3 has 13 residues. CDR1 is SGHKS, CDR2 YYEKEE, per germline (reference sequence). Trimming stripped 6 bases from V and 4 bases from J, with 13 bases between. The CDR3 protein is CASMAGTLETQYF. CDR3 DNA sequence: TGTGCCAGCATGGCCGGGACATTAGAGACCCAGTACTTC. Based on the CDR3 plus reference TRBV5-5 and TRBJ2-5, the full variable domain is DAGVTQSPTHLIKTRGQQVTLRCSPISGHKSVSWYQQVLGQGPQFIFQYYEKEERGRGNFPDRFSARQFPNYSSELNVNALLLGDSALYLCASMAGTLETQYFGPGTRLLVL.

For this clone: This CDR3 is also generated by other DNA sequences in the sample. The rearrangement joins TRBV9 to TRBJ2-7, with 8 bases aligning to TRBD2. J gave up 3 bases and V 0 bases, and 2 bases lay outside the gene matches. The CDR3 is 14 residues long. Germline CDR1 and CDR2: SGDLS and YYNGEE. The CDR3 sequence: CASSVGLAGYEQYF. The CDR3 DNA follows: TGTGCCAGCAGCGTAGGTCTAGCGGGCTACGAGCAGTACTTC.

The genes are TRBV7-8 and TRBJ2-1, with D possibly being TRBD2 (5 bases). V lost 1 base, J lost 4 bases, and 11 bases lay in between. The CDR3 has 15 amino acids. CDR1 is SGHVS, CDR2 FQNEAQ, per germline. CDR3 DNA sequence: TGTGCCAGCAGCTTAGGAGGGAGCTTATACAATGAGCAGTTCTTC. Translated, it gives CASSLGGSLYNEQFF.

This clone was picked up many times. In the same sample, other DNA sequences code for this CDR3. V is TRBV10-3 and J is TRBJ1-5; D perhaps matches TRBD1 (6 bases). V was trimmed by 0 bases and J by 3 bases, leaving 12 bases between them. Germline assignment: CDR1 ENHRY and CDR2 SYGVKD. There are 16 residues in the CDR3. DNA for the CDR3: TGTGCCATCAGTGAGTCGACAGGAGGAGACAATCAGCCCCAGCATTTT. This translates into CAISESTGGDNQPQHF.